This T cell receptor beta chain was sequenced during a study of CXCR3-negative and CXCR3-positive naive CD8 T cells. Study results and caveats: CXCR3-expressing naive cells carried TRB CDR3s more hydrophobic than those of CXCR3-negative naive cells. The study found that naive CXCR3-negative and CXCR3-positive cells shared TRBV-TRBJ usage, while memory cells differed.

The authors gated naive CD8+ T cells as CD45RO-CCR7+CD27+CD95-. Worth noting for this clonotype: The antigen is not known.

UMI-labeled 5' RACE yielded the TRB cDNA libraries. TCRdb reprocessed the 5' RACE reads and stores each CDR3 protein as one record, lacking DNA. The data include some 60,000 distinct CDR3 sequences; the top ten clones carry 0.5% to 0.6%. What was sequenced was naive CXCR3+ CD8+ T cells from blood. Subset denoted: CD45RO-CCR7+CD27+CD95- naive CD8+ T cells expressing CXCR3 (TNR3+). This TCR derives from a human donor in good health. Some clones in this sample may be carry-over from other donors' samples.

The CDR3 reads CATYDRGTANYDYTF. The rearrangement uses TRBV15 and TRBJ1-2; TCRdb's assignment of TRBD1 cannot be checked, as there is no DNA. This CDR3 has 15 residues. The germline CDR1 and CDR2 sequences are LNHNV and YYDKDF (reference sequence).